The rows below give T cell receptor beta chains drawn from one sample of a study of T cell responses to AZD1222 COVID-19 vaccine. Using immunoSEQ multiplex PCR, the repertoire was profiled, and TCRdb retains in-frame clones only, with some absent. The repertoire consists of approximately 110,000 clones, with about 94% occurring once and the leading ten covering roughly 2%. The sample consisted of peripheral blood, taken on day 0 of AZD1222 vaccination. These TCRs come from an adult in good health. Both conserved end residues are part of each CDR3. D genes are given only for firm matches. Expanded clones are given a class, and other clones once, few, many or no size at all.

CDR3 length	J gene	V gene	D gene	clone size	CDR3 DNA	CDR3 protein
13	TRBJ1-5	TRBV19	-	-	TGTGCCAGTAGTGCCGTAATCGGGGAGCCCCAGCATTTT	CASSAVIGEPQHF
13	TRBJ1-2	TRBV28	-	-	TGTGCCAGCAGAACCAGGGCTAACTATGGCTACACCTTC	CASRTRANYGYTF
14	TRBJ1-6	TRBV6-5	-	-	TGTGCCAGCAGTTCCAGGGTGTGGGGTTCACCCCTCCACTTT	CASSSRVWGSPLHF
16	TRBJ2-7	TRBV28	-	-	TGTGCCAGCAGTGGCCCCCAGGGGGGCCCCTACGACGAGCAGTACTTC	CASSGPQGGPYDEQYF
14	TRBJ2-1	TRBV28	-	-	TGTGCCAGCAGTTTATTCGGGGAGTGGAATGAGCAGTTCTTC	CASSLFGEWNEQFF
13	TRBJ2-3	TRBV5-1	-	-	TGCGCCAGCAGCTCGACCCACACAGATACGCAGTATTTT	CASSSTHTDTQYF
14	TRBJ2-1	TRBV7-3	-	few	TGTGCCAGCAGCTTAAAACAGGGTAATGATGAGCAGTTCTTC	CASSLKQGNDEQFF
15	TRBJ2-1	TRBV7-6	-	-	TGTGCCAGCAGCTTAGCAGGGATTTCCTACAATGAGCAGTTCTTC	CASSLAGISYNEQFF
18	TRBJ2-2	TRBV23-1	-	-	TGCGCCAGCAGTCAATCGGAGATAGCCCACGTTAGCACCGGGGAGCTGTTTTTT	CASSQSEIAHVSTGELFF
14	TRBJ1-5	TRBV28	-	-	TGTGCCAGCAGCCCACAAGTGGGTCATCAGCCCCAGCATTTT	CASSPQVGHQPQHF
13	TRBJ2-5	TRBV2	TRBD2	-	TGTGCCAGCACCGCGGAAGGGGCGGGAGCCCAGTACTTC	CASTAEGAGAQYF
15	TRBJ2-1	TRBV6-5	-	-	TGTGCCAGCAGTCTGACTACTGTCCCCTACAATGAGCAGTTCTTC	CASSLTTVPYNEQFF
17	TRBJ2-1	TRBV14	TRBD2	-	TGTGCCAGCAGTAATTACCCTATAGCGGGATCCTACAATGAGCAGTTCTTC	CASSNYPIAGSYNEQFF
17	TRBJ1-3	TRBV9	TRBD1	-	TGTGCCAGCAGCGGAGCCCGGGACAGGGGACCTGGAAACACCATATATTTT	CASSGARDRGPGNTIYF
13	TRBJ2-7	TRBV29-1	TRBD1	-	TGCAGCGTTCTAAAGGGACAGGGCCACGAGCAGTACTTC	CSVLKGQGHEQYF
14	TRBJ2-5	TRBV6-2/TRBV6-3	-	-	TGTGCCAGCAGTCTTTCCGGAAATGCGGAGACCCAGTACTTC	CASSLSGNAETQYF
12	TRBJ1-1	TRBV28	-	-	TGTGCCAGCAGTCCCTCCGCGGCTGAAGCTTTCTTT	CASSPSAAEAFF
13	TRBJ1-1	TRBV6-4	TRBD1	-	TGTGCCAGCAGTGAAAGGACAGGGGCTGAAGCTTTCTTT	CASSERTGAEAFF
14	TRBJ2-1	TRBV19	TRBD1	once	TGTGCCAGTAGTGTGGGACAGGGGAACAATGAGCAGTTCTTC	CASSVGQGNNEQFF
15	TRBJ2-2	TRBV10-2	-	-	TGCGCCAGCAGTACCGGGACCGTTAACACCGGGGAGCTGTTTTTT	CASSTGTVNTGELFF
12	TRBJ1-2	TRBV3-1/TRBV3-2	-	-	TGTGCCAGCAGCCCTCAGGAAGGCGTCTACACCTTC	CASSPQEGVYTF
14	TRBJ1-6	TRBV28	-	-	TGTGCCAGCAGTTTCATGATTTATACCTCACCCCTCCACTTT	CASSFMIYTSPLHF
14	TRBJ1-1	TRBV6-5	-	-	TGTGCCAGCAGCGGACAGAATTTATTAGTTGAAGCTTTCTTT	CASSGQNLLVEAFF
17	TRBJ2-1	TRBV3-1/TRBV3-2	-	-	TGTGCCAGCAGCCATTCTCTTGGGAGGCCATACCACCCTGATAAGATCTTC	CASSHSLGRPYHPDKIF
12	TRBJ1-1	TRBV5-8	-	once	TGTGTGAGAGGGCGAGGGAACACTGAAGCTTTCTTT	CVRGRGNTEAFF
14	TRBJ1-1	TRBV6-5	-	-	TGTGCCAGCAGTTACTCGACTGAGGGGAGTGAAGCTTTCTTT	CASSYSTEGSEAFF
14	TRBJ1-1	TRBV6-5	TRBD1	-	TGTGCCAGCAGTTGGGACAGACAGAACACTGAAGCTTTCTTT	CASSWDRQNTEAFF
13	TRBJ2-5	TRBV4-3	-	-	TGCGCCAGCAGCCAAGACAGGGAGGAGACCCAGTACTTC	CASSQDREETQYF
14	TRBJ1-6	TRBV6-5	TRBD1	-	TGTGCCAGCAGTCAGGGACAGGATAATTCACCCCTCCACTTT	CASSQGQDNSPLHF
16	TRBJ1-2	TRBV9	-	-	TGTGCCAGCAGCGTAAGTGGAGGGTCCCACTCGGTGGGCTACACCTTC	CASSVSGGSHSVGYTF
15	TRBJ1-6	TRBV28	TRBD1	few	TGTGCCAGCAGCCGGTCCCGGGACAGGGATTCACCCCTCCACTTT	CASSRSRDRDSPLHF
19	TRBJ2-1	TRBV7-9	TRBD2	-	TGTGCCAGCAGCTCGGTGACTAGCGGGAGGGCGGGGATACACAATGAGCAGTTCTTC	CASSSVTSGRAGIHNEQFF
18	TRBJ1-5	TRBV4-1	TRBD1	-	TGCGCCAGCAGCATTGGGGCAGGGGGCGGAGGAGGCAATCAGCCCCAGCATTTT	CASSIGAGGGGGNQPQHF
15	TRBJ2-3	TRBV3-1/TRBV3-2	-	-	TGTGCCAGCAGGTCGGGACTCCATAGCACAGATACGCAGTATTTT	CASRSGLHSTDTQYF
13	TRBJ1-5	TRBV27	-	-	TGTGCCAGCAGTTTACAGGGTAATCAGCCCCAGCATTTT	CASSLQGNQPQHF
14	TRBJ2-7	TRBV11-2	-	-	TGTGCCAGCAGCTTACCAGGGAGTCCCTACGAGCAGTACTTC	CASSLPGSPYEQYF
14	TRBJ1-2	TRBV6-5	-	-	TGTGCCAGCGGCCCGAGTGGGTTACACTATGGCTACACCTTC	CASGPSGLHYGYTF
13	TRBJ2-7	TRBV27	TRBD1	-	TGTGCCAGCAGTCTGACAGGGGGCTACGAGCAGTACTTC	CASSLTGGYEQYF
14	TRBJ1-1	TRBV7-9	-	-	TGTGCCAGCAGCTTACAAAGGAGGAACACTGAAGCTTTCTTT	CASSLQRRNTEAFF
15	TRBJ1-1	TRBV5-1	-	-	TGCGCCAGCAGCGGGGGACGGGGCATGAACACTGAAGCTTTCTTT	CASSGGRGMNTEAFF
14	TRBJ2-3	TRBV7-2	TRBD2	-	TGTGCCAGCAGCCTGGGACTAGCAACAGATACGCAGTATTTT	CASSLGLATDTQYF
14	TRBJ1-2	TRBV3-1/TRBV3-2	-	-	TGTGCCAGCAGCCAGACAGGCGGAGGCTATGGCTACACCTTC	CASSQTGGGYGYTF
17	TRBJ2-3	TRBV5-1	-	-	TGCGCCAGCAGCTTGGCTACTTTAGTAGGGAACGCAGATACGCAGTATTTT	CASSLATLVGNADTQYF